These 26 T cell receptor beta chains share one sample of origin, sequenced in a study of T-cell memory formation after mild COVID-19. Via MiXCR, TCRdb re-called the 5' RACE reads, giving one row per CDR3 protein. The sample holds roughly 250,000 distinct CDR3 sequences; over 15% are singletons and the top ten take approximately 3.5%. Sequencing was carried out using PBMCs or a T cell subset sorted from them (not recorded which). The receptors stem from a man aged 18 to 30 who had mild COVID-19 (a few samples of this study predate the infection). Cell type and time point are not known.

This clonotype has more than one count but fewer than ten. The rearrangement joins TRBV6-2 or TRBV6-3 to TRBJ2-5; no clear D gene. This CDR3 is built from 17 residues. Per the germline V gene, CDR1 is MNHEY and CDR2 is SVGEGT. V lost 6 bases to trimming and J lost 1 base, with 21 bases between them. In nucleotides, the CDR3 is TGTGCCAGCAGCCAGCGATACGGGCGCGGATCCCAAGAGACCCAGTACTTC. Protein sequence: CASSQRYGRGSQETQYF.

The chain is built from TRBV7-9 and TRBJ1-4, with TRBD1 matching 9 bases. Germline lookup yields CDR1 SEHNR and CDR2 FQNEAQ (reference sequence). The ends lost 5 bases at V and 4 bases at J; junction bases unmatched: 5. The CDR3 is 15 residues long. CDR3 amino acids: CASSAGQGNNEKLFF. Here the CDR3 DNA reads TGTGCCAGCAGCGCCGGACAGGGGAATAATGAAAAACTGTTTTTT.

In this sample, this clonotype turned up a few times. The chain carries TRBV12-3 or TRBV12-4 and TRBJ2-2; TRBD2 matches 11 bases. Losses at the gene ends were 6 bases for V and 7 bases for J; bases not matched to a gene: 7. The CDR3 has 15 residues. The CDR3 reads CASSLLAGGSGELFF. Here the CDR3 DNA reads TGTGCCAGCAGCCTCCTAGCGGGGGGTAGCGGGGAGCTGTTTTTT.

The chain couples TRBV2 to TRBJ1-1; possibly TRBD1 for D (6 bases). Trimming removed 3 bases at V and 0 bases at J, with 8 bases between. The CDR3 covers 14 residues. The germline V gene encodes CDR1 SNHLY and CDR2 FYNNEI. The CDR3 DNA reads TGTGCCAGCAGTGAGGGGACATTGAACACTGAAGCTTTCTTT. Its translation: CASSEGTLNTEAFF.

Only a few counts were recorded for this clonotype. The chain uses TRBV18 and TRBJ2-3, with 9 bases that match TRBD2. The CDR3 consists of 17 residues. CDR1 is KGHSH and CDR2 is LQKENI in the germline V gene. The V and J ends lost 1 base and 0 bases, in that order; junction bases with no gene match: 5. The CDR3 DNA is TGTGCCAGCTCACCACTAGCGGGGGCCCCTAGCACAGATACGCAGTATTTT. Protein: CASSPLAGAPSTDTQYF.

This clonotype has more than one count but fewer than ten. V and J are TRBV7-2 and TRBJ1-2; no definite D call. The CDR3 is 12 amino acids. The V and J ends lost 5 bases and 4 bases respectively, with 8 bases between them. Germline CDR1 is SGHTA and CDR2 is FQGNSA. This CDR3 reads CASSAAGYGYTF. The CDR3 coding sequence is TGTGCCAGCAGCGCAGCGGGCTATGGCTACACCTTC.

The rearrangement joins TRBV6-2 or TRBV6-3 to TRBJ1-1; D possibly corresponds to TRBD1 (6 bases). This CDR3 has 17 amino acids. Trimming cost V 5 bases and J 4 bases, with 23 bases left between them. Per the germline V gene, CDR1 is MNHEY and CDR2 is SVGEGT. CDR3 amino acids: CASSGDLGGVVRTEAFF. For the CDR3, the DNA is TGTGCCAGCAGTGGCGACCTAGGGGGGGTGGTGCGCACTGAAGCTTTCTTT.

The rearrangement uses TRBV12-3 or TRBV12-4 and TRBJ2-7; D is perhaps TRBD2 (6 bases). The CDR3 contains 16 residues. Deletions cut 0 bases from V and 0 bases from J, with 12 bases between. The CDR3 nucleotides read TGTGCCAGCAGTTTAGCACCCGGGAGTATCTCCTACGAGCAGTACTTC. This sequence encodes CASSLAPGSISYEQYF.

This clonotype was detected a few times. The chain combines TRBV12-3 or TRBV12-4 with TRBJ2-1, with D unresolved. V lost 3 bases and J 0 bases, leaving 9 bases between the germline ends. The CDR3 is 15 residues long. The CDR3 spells CASSLLPSSYNEQFF. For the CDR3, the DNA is TGTGCCAGCAGTTTGCTCCCCAGCTCCTACAATGAGCAGTTCTTC.

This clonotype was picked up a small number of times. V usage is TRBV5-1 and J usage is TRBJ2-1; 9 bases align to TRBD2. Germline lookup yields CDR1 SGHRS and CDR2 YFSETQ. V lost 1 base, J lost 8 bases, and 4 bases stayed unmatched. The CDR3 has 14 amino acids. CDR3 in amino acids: CASSLLAGKDEQFF. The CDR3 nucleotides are TGCGCCAGCAGCTTGCTAGCGGGGAAGGATGAGCAGTTCTTC. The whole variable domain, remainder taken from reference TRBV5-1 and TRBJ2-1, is KAGVTQTPRYLIKTRGQQVTLSCSPISGHRSVSWYQQTPGQGLQFLFEYFSETQRNKGNFPGRFSGRQFSNSRSEMNVSTLELGDSALYLCASSLLAGKDEQFFGPGTRLTVL.

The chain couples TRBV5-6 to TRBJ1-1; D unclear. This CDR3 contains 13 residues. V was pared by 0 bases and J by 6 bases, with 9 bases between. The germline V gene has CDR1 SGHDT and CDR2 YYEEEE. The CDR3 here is CASSLGVPSEAFF. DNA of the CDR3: TGTGCCAGCAGCTTGGGGGTACCCTCTGAAGCTTTCTTT.

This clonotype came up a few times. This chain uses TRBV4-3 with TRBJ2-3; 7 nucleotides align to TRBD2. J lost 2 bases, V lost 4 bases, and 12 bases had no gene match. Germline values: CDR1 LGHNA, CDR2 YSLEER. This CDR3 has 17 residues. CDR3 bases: TGCGCCAGCAGCCCCCGGGACTACTCTTATCTCACAGATACGCAGTATTTT. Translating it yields CASSPRDYSYLTDTQYF.

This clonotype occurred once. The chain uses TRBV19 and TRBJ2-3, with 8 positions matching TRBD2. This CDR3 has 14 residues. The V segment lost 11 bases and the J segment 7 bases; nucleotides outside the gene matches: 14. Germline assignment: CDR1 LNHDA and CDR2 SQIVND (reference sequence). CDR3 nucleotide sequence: TGTGCCGCCCGCCAGTCGGGGGGGGCAAATACGCAGTATTTT. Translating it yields CAARQSGGANTQYF.

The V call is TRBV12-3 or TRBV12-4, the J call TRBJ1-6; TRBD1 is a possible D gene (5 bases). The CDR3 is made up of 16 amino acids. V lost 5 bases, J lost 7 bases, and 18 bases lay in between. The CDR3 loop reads CASSTGTGRGNSPLHF. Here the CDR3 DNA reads TGTGCCAGCAGTACTGGGACCGGGCGAGGAAATTCACCCCTCCACTTT.

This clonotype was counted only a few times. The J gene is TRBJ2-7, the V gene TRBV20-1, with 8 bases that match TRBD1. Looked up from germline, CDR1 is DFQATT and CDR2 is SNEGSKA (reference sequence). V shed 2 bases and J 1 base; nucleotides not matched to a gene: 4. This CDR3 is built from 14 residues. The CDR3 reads CSARTWDRSYEQYF. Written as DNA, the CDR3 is TGCAGTGCTAGAACCTGGGACAGGTCCTACGAGCAGTACTTC.

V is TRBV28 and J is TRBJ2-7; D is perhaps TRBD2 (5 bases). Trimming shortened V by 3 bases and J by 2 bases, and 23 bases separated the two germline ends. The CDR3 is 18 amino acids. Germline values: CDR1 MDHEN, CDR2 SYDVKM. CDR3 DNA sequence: TGTGCCAGCAGTTTCTCTCCTTTAATAGAGACCGGGACCTACGAGCAGTACTTC. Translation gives CASSFSPLIETGTYEQYF.

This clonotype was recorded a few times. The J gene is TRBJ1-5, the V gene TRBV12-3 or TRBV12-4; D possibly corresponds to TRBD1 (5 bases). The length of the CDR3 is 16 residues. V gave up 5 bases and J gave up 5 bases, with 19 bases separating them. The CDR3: CASSRRGGLKDQPQHF. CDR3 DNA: TGTGCCAGCAGTCGACGGGGGGGATTAAAGGATCAGCCCCAGCATTTT.

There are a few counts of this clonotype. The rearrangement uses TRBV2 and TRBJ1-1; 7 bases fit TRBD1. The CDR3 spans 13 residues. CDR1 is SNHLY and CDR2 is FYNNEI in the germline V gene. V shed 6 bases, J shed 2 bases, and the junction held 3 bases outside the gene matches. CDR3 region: CASRGDSNTEAFF. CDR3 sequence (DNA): TGTGCCAGCAGGGGGGACAGCAACACTGAAGCTTTCTTT.

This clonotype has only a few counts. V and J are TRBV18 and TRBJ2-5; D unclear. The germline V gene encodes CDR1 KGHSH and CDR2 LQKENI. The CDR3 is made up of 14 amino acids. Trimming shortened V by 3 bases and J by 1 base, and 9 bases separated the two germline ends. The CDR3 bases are TGTGCCAGCTCACCTTTCACTTTCCAAGAGACCCAGTACTTC. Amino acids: CASSPFTFQETQYF.

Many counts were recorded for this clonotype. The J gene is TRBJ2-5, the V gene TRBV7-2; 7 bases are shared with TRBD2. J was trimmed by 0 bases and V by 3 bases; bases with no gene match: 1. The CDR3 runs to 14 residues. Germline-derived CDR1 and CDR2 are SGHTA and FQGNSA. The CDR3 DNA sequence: TGTGCCAGCAGCTTTGGGGGGGACCAAGAGACCCAGTACTTC. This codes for CASSFGGDQETQYF.

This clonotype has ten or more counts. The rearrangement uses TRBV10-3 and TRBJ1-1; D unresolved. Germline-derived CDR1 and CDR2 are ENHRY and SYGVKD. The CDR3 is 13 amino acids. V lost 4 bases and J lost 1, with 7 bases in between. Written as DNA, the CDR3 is TGTGCCATCAGTGCAGCTGAGAACACTGAAGCTTTCTTT. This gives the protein CAISAAENTEAFF.

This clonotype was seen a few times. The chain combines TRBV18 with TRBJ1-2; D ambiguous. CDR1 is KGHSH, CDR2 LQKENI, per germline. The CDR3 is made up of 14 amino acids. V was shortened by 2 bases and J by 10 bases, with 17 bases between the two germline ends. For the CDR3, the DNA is TGTGCCAGCTCACCAGAGGCGGTGAGACTGACCTACACCTTC. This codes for CASSPEAVRLTYTF.

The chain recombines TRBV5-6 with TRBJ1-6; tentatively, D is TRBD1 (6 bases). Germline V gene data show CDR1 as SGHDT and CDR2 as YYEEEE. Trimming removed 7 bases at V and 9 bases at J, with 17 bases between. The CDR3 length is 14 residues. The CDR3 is CASGETGAVSPLHF. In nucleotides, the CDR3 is TGTGCCAGCGGGGAGACAGGCGCGGTTTCACCCCTCCACTTT.

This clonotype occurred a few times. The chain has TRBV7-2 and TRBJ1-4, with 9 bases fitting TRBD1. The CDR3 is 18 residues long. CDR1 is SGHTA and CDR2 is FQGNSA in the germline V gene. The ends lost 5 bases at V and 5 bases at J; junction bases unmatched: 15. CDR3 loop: CASSDSTGTGLLNEKLFF. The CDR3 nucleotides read TGTGCCAGCAGCGATTCCACCGGGACAGGGCTTTTGAATGAAAAACTGTTTTTT.

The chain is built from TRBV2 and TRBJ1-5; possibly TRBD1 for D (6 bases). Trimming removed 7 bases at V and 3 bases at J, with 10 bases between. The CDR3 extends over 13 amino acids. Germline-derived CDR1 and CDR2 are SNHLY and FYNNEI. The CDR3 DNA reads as TGTGCCAGCATTGGGGACATCAATCAGCCCCAGCATTTT. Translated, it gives CASIGDINQPQHF.

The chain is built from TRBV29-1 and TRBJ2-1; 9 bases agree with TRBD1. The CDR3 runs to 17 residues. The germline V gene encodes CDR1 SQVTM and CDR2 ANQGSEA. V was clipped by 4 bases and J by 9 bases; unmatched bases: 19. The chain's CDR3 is CSVAPATGGTGIGEQFF. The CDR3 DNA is TGCAGCGTTGCCCCCGCCACCGGGGGGACAGGGATTGGTGAGCAGTTCTTC.